These 6 T cell receptor beta chains were all obtained from the same sample, sequenced in a study of shared clonotypes between healthy human individuals. Only in-frame clones appear in the TCRdb table, and some are missing; sequencing was by immunoSEQ multiplex PCR. The sample comprises over a million clones, more than 65% of which are singletons, and approximately 1.5% rests with the top ten. The specimen was memory CD4+ T cells sorted from blood. As for subset: CD45RA-negative fraction. These receptors originate from a man aged 18 to 30 in good health.

The chain is built from TRBV10-3 and TRBJ1-5; D is unclear. Deletions cut 10 bases from V and 1 base from J, with 17 bases between. This CDR3 spans 15 amino acids. Germline assignment: CDR1 ENHRY and CDR2 SYGVKD. CDR3 DNA: TGTGCCACGACTCTTTCCGGGGAGAGCAATCAGCCCCAGCATTTT. Protein: CATTLSGESNQPQHF.

The chain links TRBV5-1 to TRBJ2-2; no clear D gene. The CDR3 extends over 17 amino acids. Germline V CDR1 and CDR2: SGHRS, YFSETQ. V lost 1 base, J lost 2 bases, and 15 bases lay in between. The CDR3 region is CASSLSRAGSNTGELFF. The CDR3 DNA is TGCGCCAGCAGCTTGTCTAGGGCTGGTTCCAACACCGGGGAGCTGTTTTTT. Full variable domain (rest looked up from reference TRBV5-1 and TRBJ2-2): KAGVTQTPRYLIKTRGQQVTLSCSPISGHRSVSWYQQTPGQGLQFLFEYFSETQRNKGNFPGRFSGRQFSNSRSEMNVSTLELGDSALYLCASSLSRAGSNTGELFFGEGSRLTVL.

CDR3 coding DNA: TGTGCCAGCAGCTTAGCAGGGCTCCTCACAGCTTTCTTT. It codes for CASSLAGLLTAFF. V is TRBV7-9 and J is TRBJ1-1, with D unclear. Germline CDR1 and CDR2: SEHNR and FQNEAQ (reference sequence). There are 13 residues in the CDR3. V dropped 0 bases and J dropped 10 bases, with 12 bases sitting between them.

The rearrangement uses TRBV30 and TRBJ2-1; no clear D gene. Germline V gives CDR1 GTSNPN, CDR2 SVGIG (reference sequence). V lost 0 bases and J lost 8, with 11 bases in between. The CDR3 runs to 13 residues. CDR3 coding DNA: TGTGCCTGGAGTGTAATATTAGCCCATGAGCAGTTCTTC. Encoded protein: CAWSVILAHEQFF.

The chain couples TRBV6-5 to TRBJ2-2, with 11 nucleotides matching TRBD2. CDR3 size: 14 residues. Germline V gene sequence: CDR1 MNHEY, CDR2 SVGAGI. J was trimmed by 6 bases and V by 6 bases; bases with no gene match: 3. The CDR3 loop reads CASRLAGDSGELFF. DNA for the CDR3: TGTGCCAGCAGACTAGCGGGAGATTCCGGGGAGCTGTTTTTT.

The rearrangement joins TRBV19 to TRBJ2-7, with D perhaps TRBD2 (5 bases). V lost 7 bases and J lost 3, with 19 bases in between. CDR3 length equals 15 residues. Germline loops: CDR1 LNHDA, CDR2 SQIVND (reference sequence). This CDR3 reads CASTPEGVIDYEQYF. As DNA, the CDR3 is TGTGCCAGTACTCCCGAGGGAGTGATCGACTACGAGCAGTACTTC.